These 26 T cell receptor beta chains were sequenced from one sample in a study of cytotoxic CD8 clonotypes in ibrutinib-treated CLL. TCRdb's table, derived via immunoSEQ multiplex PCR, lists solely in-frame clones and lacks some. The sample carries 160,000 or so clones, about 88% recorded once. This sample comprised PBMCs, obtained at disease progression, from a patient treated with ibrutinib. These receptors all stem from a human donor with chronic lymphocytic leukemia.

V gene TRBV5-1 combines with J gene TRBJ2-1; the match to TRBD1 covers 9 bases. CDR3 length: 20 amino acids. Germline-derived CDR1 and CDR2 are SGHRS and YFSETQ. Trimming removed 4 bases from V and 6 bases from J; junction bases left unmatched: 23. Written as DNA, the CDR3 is TGCGCCAGCAGCCCGCGCTTTATGGGACAGGGAGGACTCGGGGGCAATGAGCAGTTCTTC. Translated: CASSPRFMGQGGLGGNEQFF. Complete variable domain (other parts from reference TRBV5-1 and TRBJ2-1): KAGVTQTPRYLIKTRGQQVTLSCSPISGHRSVSWYQQTPGQGLQFLFEYFSETQRNKGNFPGRFSGRQFSNSRSEMNVSTLELGDSALYLCASSPRFMGQGGLGGNEQFFGPGTRLTVL.

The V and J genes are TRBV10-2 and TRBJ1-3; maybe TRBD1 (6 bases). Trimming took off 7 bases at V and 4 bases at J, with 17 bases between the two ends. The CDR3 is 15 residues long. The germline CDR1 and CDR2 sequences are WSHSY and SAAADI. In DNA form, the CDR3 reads TGCGCCAGCATGGTCCCAGGACAGAGGGGAAACACCATATATTTT. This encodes CASMVPGQRGNTIYF.

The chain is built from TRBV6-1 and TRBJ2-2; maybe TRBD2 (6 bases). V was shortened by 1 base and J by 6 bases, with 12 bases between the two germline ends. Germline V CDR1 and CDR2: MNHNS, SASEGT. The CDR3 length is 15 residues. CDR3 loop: CASSEGWGGAGELFF. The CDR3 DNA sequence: TGTGCCAGCAGTGAAGGCTGGGGCGGGGCCGGGGAGCTGTTTTTT.

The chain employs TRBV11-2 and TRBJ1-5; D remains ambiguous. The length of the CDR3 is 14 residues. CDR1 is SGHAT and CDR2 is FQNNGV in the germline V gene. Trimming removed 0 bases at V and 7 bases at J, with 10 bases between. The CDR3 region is CASSLDQTPQPQHF. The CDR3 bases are TGTGCCAGCAGCTTAGACCAGACCCCCCAGCCCCAGCATTTT.

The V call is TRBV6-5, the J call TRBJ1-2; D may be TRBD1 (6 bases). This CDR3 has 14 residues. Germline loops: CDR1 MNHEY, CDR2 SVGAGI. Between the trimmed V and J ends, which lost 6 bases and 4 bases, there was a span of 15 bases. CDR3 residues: CASRSPQGSYGYTF. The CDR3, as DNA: TGTGCCAGCAGAAGCCCCCAGGGGAGCTATGGCTACACCTTC.

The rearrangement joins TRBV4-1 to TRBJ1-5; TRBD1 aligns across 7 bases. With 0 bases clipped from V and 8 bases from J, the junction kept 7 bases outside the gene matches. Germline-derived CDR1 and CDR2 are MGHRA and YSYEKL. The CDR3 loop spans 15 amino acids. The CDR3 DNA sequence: TGCGCCAGCAGCCAAGAAAAGGGGGCCGAGGAGCCCCAGCATTTT. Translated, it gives CASSQEKGAEEPQHF.

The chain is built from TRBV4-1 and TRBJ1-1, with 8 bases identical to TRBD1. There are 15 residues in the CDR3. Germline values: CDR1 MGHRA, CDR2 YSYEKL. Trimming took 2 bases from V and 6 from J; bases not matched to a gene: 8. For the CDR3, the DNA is TGCGCCAGCAGCCAACTCGGACAGGGCGTTTCTGAAGCTTTCTTT. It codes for CASSQLGQGVSEAFF.

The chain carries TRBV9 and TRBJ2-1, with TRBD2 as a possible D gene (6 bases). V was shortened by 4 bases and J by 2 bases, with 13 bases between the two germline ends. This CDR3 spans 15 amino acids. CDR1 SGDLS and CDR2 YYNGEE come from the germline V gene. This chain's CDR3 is CASSYRESPYNEQFF. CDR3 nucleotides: TGTGCCAGCAGCTACCGGGAGAGCCCCTACAATGAGCAGTTCTTC.

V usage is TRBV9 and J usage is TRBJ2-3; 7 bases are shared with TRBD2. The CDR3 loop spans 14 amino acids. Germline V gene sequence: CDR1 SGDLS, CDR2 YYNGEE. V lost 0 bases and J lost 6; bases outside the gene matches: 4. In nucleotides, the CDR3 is TGTGCCAGCAGCGTAGGAGGGAGGGAGGATACGCAGTATTTT. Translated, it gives CASSVGGREDTQYF. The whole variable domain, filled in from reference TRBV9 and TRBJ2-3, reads DSGVTQTPKHLITATGQRVTLRCSPRSGDLSVYWYQQSLDQGLQFLIQYYNGEERAKGNILERFSAQQFPDLHSELNLSSLELGDSALYFCASSVGGREDTQYFGPGTRLTVL.

The CDR3 spells CASSWGQGAVPDTQYF. CDR3 DNA sequence: TGCGCCAGCAGCTGGGGACAGGGGGCGGTCCCAGATACGCAGTATTTT. The chain carries TRBV5-1 and TRBJ2-3; 12 bases align to TRBD1. Germline CDR1 SGHRS, CDR2 YFSETQ. This CDR3 contains 16 residues. Unmatched junction bases numbered 6, after V lost 3 bases and J lost 4 bases.

This CDR3 reads CAWNPGLYGYTF. For the CDR3, the DNA is TGTGCCTGGAACCCGGGGCTCTATGGCTACACCTTC. The V call is TRBV30, the J call TRBJ1-2; D perhaps matches TRBD1 (5 bases). The germline V gene encodes CDR1 GTSNPN and CDR2 SVGIG (reference sequence). V lost 4 bases and J lost 4, with 10 bases in between. The CDR3 is 12 residues long.

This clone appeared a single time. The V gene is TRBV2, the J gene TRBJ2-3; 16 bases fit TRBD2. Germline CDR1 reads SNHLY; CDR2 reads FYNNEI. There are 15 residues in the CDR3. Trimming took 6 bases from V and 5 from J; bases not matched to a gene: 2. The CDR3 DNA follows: TGTGCCAGCAGGGGGACTAGCGGGAGGGGAGATACGCAGTATTTT. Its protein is CASRGTSGRGDTQYF.

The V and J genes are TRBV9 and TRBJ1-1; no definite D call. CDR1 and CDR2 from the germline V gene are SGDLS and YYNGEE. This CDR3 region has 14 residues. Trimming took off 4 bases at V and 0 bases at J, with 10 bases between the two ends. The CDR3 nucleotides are TGTGCCAGCAGCCCTAATCTGGTGAACACTGAAGCTTTCTTT. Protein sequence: CASSPNLVNTEAFF.

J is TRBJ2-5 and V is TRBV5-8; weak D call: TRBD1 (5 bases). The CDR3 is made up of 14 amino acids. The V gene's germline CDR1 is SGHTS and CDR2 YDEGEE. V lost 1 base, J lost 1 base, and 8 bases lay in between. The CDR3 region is CASSLSRAQETQYF. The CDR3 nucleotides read TGTGCCAGCAGCTTGTCCAGGGCCCAAGAGACCCAGTACTTC.

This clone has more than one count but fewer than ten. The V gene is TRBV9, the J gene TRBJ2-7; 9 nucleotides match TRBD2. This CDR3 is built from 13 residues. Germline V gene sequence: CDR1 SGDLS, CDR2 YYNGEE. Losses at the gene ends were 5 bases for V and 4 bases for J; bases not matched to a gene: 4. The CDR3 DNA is TGTGCCAGCAGGTTAGCGGGAGTATACGAGCAGTACTTC. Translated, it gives CASRLAGVYEQYF.

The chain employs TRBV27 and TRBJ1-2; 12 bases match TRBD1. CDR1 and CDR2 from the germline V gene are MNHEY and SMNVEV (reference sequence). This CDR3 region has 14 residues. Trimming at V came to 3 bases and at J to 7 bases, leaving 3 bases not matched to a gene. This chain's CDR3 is CASSLGQGAPGYTF. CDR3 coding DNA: TGTGCCAGCAGTTTGGGACAGGGGGCGCCTGGCTACACCTTC.

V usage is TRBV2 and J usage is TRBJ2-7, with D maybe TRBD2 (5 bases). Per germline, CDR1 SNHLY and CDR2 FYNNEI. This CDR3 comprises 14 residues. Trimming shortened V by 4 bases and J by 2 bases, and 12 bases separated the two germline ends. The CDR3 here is CASSVSGGTYEQYF. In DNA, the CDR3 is TGTGCCAGCAGTGTATCTGGAGGCACCTACGAGCAGTACTTC.

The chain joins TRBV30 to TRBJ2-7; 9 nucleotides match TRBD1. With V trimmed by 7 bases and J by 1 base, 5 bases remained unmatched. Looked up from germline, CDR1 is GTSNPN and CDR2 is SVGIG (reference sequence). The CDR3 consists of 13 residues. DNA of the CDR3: TGTGCCTCCCGGGACAGGGAGTCCTACGAGCAGTACTTC. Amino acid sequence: CASRDRESYEQYF.

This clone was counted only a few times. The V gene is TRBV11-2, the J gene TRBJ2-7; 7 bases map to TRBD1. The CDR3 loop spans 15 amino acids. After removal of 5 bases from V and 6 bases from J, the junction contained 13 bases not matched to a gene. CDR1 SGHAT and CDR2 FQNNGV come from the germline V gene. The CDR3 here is CASSPVGQVRVEQYF. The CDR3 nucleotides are TGTGCCAGCAGCCCCGTAGGACAGGTCAGGGTCGAGCAGTACTTC.

This chain's CDR3 is CASSFGGAGLNEQFF. CDR3 bases: TGTGCCAGCAGCTTTGGGGGCGCCGGGTTGAATGAGCAGTTCTTC. The chain recombines TRBV11-2 with TRBJ2-1; perhaps TRBD1 as D (6 bases). Trimming pared 3 bases from V and 7 bases from J, leaving 16 bases between. CDR1 SGHAT and CDR2 FQNNGV come from the germline V gene. There are 15 residues in the CDR3.

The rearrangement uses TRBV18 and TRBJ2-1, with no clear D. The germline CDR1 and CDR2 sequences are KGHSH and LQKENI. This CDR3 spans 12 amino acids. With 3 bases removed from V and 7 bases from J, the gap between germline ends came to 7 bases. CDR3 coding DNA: TGTGCCAGCTCACCGTACGAAAATGAGCAGTTCTTC. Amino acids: CASSPYENEQFF.

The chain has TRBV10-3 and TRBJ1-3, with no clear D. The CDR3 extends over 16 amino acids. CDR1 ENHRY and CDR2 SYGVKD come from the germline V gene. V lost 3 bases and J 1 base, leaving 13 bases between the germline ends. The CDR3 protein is CAISDFDTRSGNTIYF. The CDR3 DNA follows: TGTGCCATCAGTGATTTCGACACCAGATCTGGAAACACCATATATTTT.

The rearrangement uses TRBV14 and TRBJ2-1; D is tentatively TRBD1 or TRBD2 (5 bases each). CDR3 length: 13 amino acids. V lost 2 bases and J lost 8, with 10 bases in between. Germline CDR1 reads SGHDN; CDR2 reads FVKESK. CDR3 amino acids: CASSQTGTDEQFF. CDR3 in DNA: TGTGCCAGCAGCCAAACCGGGACCGATGAGCAGTTCTTC.

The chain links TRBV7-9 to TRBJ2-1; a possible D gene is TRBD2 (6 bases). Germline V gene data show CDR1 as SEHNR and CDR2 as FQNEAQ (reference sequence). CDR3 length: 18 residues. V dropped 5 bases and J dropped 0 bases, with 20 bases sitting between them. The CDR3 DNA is TGTGCCAGCAGCCCCGACAGAACAGGACTAAACTCCTACAATGAGCAGTTCTTC. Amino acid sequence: CASSPDRTGLNSYNEQFF. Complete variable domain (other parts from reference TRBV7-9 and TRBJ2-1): DTGVSQNPRHKITKRGQNVTFRCDPISEHNRLYWYRQTLGQGPEFLTYFQNEAQLEKSRLLSDRFSAERPKGSFSTLEIQRTEQGDSAMYLCASSPDRTGLNSYNEQFFGPGTRLTVL.

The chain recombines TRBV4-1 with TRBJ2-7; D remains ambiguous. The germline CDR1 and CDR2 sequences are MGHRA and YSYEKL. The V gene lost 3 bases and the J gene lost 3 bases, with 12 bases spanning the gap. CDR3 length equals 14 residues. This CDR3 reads CASSHLLEYYEQYF. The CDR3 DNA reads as TGCGCCAGCAGCCATTTATTGGAGTACTACGAGCAGTACTTC.

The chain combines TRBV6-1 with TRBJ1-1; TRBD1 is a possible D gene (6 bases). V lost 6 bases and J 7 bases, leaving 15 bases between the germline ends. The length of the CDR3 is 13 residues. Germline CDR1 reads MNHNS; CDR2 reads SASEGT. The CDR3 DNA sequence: TGTGCCAGCAGACAGGGTAAGGACATTGAAGCTTTCTTT. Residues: CASRQGKDIEAFF.